This T cell receptor beta chain was retrieved from a study of blood T cell repertoires in COVID-19. Here immunoSEQ multiplex PCR was the method, and the copy in TCRdb shows in-frame clones only, minus some. The sample lists 65,000 to 80,000 clones, 70% to 90% occurring once. V lost 0 bases and J lost 0; bases outside the gene matches: 2. The germline V gene encodes CDR1 ENHRY and CDR2 SYGVKD. The CDR3 runs to 16 residues. V is TRBV10-3 and J is TRBJ2-1, with 7 bases fitting TRBD2. The sequencing sample was made of peripheral blood. The origin of this receptor is a man between 45 and 60 years old with active COVID-19. The CDR3 region is CAISESGGSSYNEQFF. Written as DNA, the CDR3 is TGTGCCATCAGTGAGTCGGGAGGGAGCTCCTACAATGAGCAGTTCTTC.